This passage covers 12 T cell receptor beta chains from one sample sequenced in a study of T cell repertoires in ileal Crohn's disease. Measured with immunoSEQ multiplex PCR; TCRdb has only the in-frame clones, and not every one. Of approximately 4,200 clones listed, less than 80% were seen once; the top ten hold approximately 16%. Sequenced input: ileal tissue. Source of these receptors: an adult with Crohn's disease.

The chain carries TRBV5-6 and TRBJ2-3; 8 positions match TRBD1. Germline lookup yields CDR1 SGHDT and CDR2 YYEEEE. J gave up 5 bases and V 5 bases, and 7 bases lay outside the gene matches. The length of the CDR3 is 14 residues. For the CDR3, the DNA is TGTGCCAGCAGATCGGACAGGGCGGTAGATACGCAGTATTTT. Its translation: CASRSDRAVDTQYF. The variable domain in full, with the rest retrieved from reference TRBV5-6 and TRBJ2-3, is DAGVTQSPTHLIKTRGQQVTLRCSPKSGHDTVSWYQQALGQGPQFIFQYYEEEERQRGNFPDRFSGHQFPNYSSELNVNALLLGDSALYLCASRSDRAVDTQYFGPGTRLTVL.

This clone has only one observation. V gene TRBV7-3 combines with J gene TRBJ2-5; 9 bases fit TRBD2. The germline CDR1 and CDR2 sequences are SGHTA and FQGTGA. Losses at the gene ends were 5 bases for V and 1 base for J; bases not matched to a gene: 5. The CDR3 extends over 15 amino acids. CDR3 loop: CASSPTSGTQETQYF. The CDR3 bases are TGTGCCAGCAGCCCGACTAGCGGAACCCAAGAGACCCAGTACTTC.

The genes are TRBV2 and TRBJ1-2; 9 nucleotides line up with TRBD1. V was clipped by 5 bases and J by 4 bases; unmatched bases: 8. The CDR3 is 15 residues long. CDR1 SNHLY and CDR2 FYNNEI come from the germline V gene. CDR3 DNA sequence: TGTGCCAGCAGTCCTGACAGGGGGATCCGCTATGGCTACACCTTC. Translating gives CASSPDRGIRYGYTF.

CDR3 region: CASSPKLAGDYNEQFF. Here the CDR3 DNA reads TGTGCCAGCAGCCCAAAACTAGCGGGGGATTACAATGAGCAGTTCTTC. This rearrangement joins TRBV5-4 to TRBJ2-1, with TRBD2 identical over 11 bases. Germline CDR1 reads SGHNT; CDR2 reads YYREEE (reference sequence). The CDR3 has 16 amino acids. J was trimmed by 4 bases and V by 4 bases; bases with no gene match: 7.

CDR3 DNA: TGCGCCAGTAGGACAGGGATGAACACTGAAGCTTTCTTT. Its protein is CASRTGMNTEAFF. The chain employs TRBV10-2 and TRBJ1-1, with 8 bases aligning to TRBD1. Trimming removed 9 bases from V and 0 bases from J; junction bases left unmatched: 3. CDR3 size: 13 residues. CDR1 is WSHSY, CDR2 SAAADI, per germline.

The chain recombines TRBV30 with TRBJ1-2; D is unclear. Looked up from germline, CDR1 is GTSNPN and CDR2 is SVGIG (reference sequence). The ends were cut back, 0 bases at V and 4 bases at J, with 3 bases in the middle. This CDR3 is 11 amino acids long. Here the CDR3 reads CAWSVAYGYTF. The CDR3 bases are TGTGCCTGGAGTGTGGCCTATGGCTACACCTTC.

The J gene is TRBJ1-1, the V gene TRBV7-3; possibly TRBD1 for D (6 bases). The CDR3 loop spans 16 amino acids. V shed 5 bases and J shed 5 bases, with 21 bases lying between them. Per the germline V gene, CDR1 is SGHTA and CDR2 is FQGTGA. The CDR3 DNA reads TGTGCCAGCAGCCCTCAGGGGACCCGCGGTTCGACTGAAGCTTTCTTT. This codes for CASSPQGTRGSTEAFF.

The chain uses TRBV4-3 and TRBJ1-1; possibly TRBD1 for D (5 bases). Trimming stripped 1 base from V and 0 bases from J, with 12 bases between. The CDR3 totals 16 residues. Germline lookup yields CDR1 LGHNA and CDR2 YSLEER. The chain's CDR3 is CASSQGRGTMNTEAFF. In DNA form, the CDR3 reads TGCGCCAGCAGCCAAGGTCGCGGGACGATGAACACTGAAGCTTTCTTT.

V is TRBV4-1 and J is TRBJ1-2, with 8 positions matching TRBD1. The trim removed 3 bases at V and 5 bases at J, leaving 8 bases unmatched. Germline V CDR1 and CDR2: MGHRA, YSYEKL. This CDR3 is 15 amino acids long. The CDR3 protein is CASSQEDRAWYGYTF. The DNA for the CDR3 is TGCGCCAGCAGCCAGGAGGACAGGGCTTGGTATGGCTACACCTTC.

V is TRBV29-1 and J is TRBJ1-2; D is unclear. CDR3 length equals 11 residues. The germline V gene encodes CDR1 SQVTM and CDR2 ANQGSEA. The CDR3 spells CSVWVHGGYTF. The CDR3 DNA sequence: TGCAGTGTTTGGGTCCACGGGGGCTACACCTTC. The full variable domain, rest sourced from reference TRBV29-1 and TRBJ1-2, is SAVISQKPSRDICQRGTSLTIQCQVDSQVTMMFWYRQQPGQSLTLIATANQGSEATYESGFVIDKFPISRPNLTFSTLTVSNMSPEDSSIYLCSVWVHGGYTFGSGTRLTVV.

This chain connects TRBV9 to TRBJ2-2, with 9 bases identical to TRBD2. This CDR3 has 16 residues. CDR1 and CDR2 (germline): SGDLS, YYNGEE. The trim removed 3 bases at V and 4 bases at J, leaving 7 bases unmatched. The CDR3 bases are TGTGCCAGCAGCGCCGGTAGCGGGGGATCCACCGGGGAGCTGTTTTTT. It codes for CASSAGSGGSTGELFF. The full variable domain, rest sourced from reference TRBV9 and TRBJ2-2, is DSGVTQTPKHLITATGQRVTLRCSPRSGDLSVYWYQQSLDQGLQFLIQYYNGEERAKGNILERFSAQQFPDLHSELNLSSLELGDSALYFCASSAGSGGSTGELFFGEGSRLTVL.

This rearrangement joins TRBV5-1 to TRBJ2-1; D unclear. Germline V gene sequence: CDR1 SGHRS, CDR2 YFSETQ. CDR3 size: 14 residues. The germline V and J ends were trimmed by 1 base and 3 bases, with 8 bases remaining between them. CDR3 sequence (DNA): TGCGCCAGCAGCTTGAGTGGCGGCTACAATGAGCAGTTCTTC. Translating gives CASSLSGGYNEQFF.